Shown below are 16 T cell receptor beta chains from a single sample sequenced in a study of neurological immune-mediated disorders. TCRdb itself ran the 5' RACE reads through MiXCR, one entry per CDR3 protein. The data show about 66,000 distinct CDR3 sequences, roughly 3.2% seen once. The sample taken for sequencing was PBMCs. The receptor set was obtained from a man aged 35 to 55 with multiple sclerosis.

At least ten counts were recorded for this clonotype. For the CDR3, the DNA is TGCGCCAGCAGCCACAGCGCAGAAGAGACCCAGTACTTC. This codes for CASSHSAEETQYF. The V call is TRBV4-1, the J call TRBJ2-5; D gene ambiguous. V lost 3 bases and J 3 bases, leaving 8 bases between the germline ends. Germline-derived CDR1 and CDR2 are MGHRA and YSYEKL. CDR3 length: 13 residues.

In this sample, this clonotype turned up many times. The chain couples TRBV20-1 to TRBJ2-2; 10 nucleotides agree with TRBD1. This CDR3 is built from 14 residues. Germline CDR1 and CDR2: DFQATT and SNEGSKA (reference sequence). V was clipped by 5 bases and J by 5 bases; unmatched bases: 5. The CDR3 here is CSAPDRGRTGELFF. The CDR3 DNA is TGCAGTGCTCCAGACAGGGGGCGGACCGGGGAGCTGTTTTTT.

This clonotype was seen repeatedly, ten times or more. This chain links TRBV9 with TRBJ2-1; D is tentatively TRBD1 or TRBD2 (6 bases each). The CDR3 totals 16 residues. Trimming took 3 bases from V and 5 from J, leaving 18 bases between them. Germline lookup yields CDR1 SGDLS and CDR2 YYNGEE. CDR3 nucleotide sequence: TGTGCCAGCAGCGAACCCTTAGGGGGGATAGACAATGAGCAGTTCTTC. Protein: CASSEPLGGIDNEQFF.

The chain employs TRBV7-9 and TRBJ1-2; 9 nucleotides align to TRBD1. CDR1 is SEHNR and CDR2 is FQNEAQ in the germline V gene (reference sequence). V trimming: 0 bases; J trimming: 1 base; junction bases outside the gene matches: 0. The CDR3 covers 15 residues. The CDR3 nucleotides read TGTGCCAGCAGCTTAGCGGACAGGGGTAACTATGGCTACACCTTC. Its protein is CASSLADRGNYGYTF.

At least ten counts were recorded for this clonotype. The chain carries TRBV20-1 and TRBJ2-1, with 15 positions matching TRBD2. The germline V gene has CDR1 DFQATT and CDR2 SNEGSKA (reference sequence). The V gene end was trimmed by 3 bases and the J gene end by 8 bases; junction bases not matched to a gene: 5. The CDR3 runs 15 residues. DNA of the CDR3: TGCAGTGCTAGCCCGGGACTAGCGGGAGGACATGAGCAGTTCTTC. Its translation is CSASPGLAGGHEQFF.

This clonotype was seen ten or more times. This chain connects TRBV15 to TRBJ2-1; 8 positions agree with TRBD1. Losses at the gene ends were 5 bases for V and 13 bases for J; bases not matched to a gene: 7. The CDR3 has 12 residues. Germline CDR1 and CDR2: LNHNV and YYDKDF (reference sequence). The CDR3 loop is CATSRGQGLQFF. The CDR3 coding sequence is TGTGCCACCAGCCGTGGACAGGGTCTTCAGTTCTTC. Based on the CDR3 plus reference TRBV15 and TRBJ2-1, the full variable domain is DAMVIQNPRYQVTQFGKPVTLSCSQTLNHNVMYWYQQKSSQAPKLLFHYYDKDFNNEADTPDNFQSRRPNTSFCFLDIRSPGLGDTAMYLCATSRGQGLQFFGPGTRLTVL.

This clonotype was found a few times. The genes are TRBV20-1 and TRBJ2-5; 15 bases fit TRBD2. CDR1 is DFQATT and CDR2 is SNEGSKA in the germline V gene (reference sequence). The CDR3 consists of 15 residues. The V segment lost 2 bases and the J segment 5 bases; nucleotides outside the gene matches: 3. For the CDR3, the DNA is TGCAGTGCTAGACGTGGACTAGCGGGAGGGGAGACCCAGTACTTC. The encoded protein is CSARRGLAGGETQYF.

In this sample, this clonotype turned up many times. The genes are TRBV7-9 and TRBJ1-2, with 7 bases lining up with TRBD1. V was pared by 5 bases and J by 6 bases, with 9 bases of the junction left unmatched. This CDR3 is built from 14 residues. Germline-derived CDR1 and CDR2 are SEHNR and FQNEAQ (reference sequence). CDR3 in DNA: TGTGCCAGCAGCCCTCGACAGGGTTTCAATGGCTACACCTTC. Translating gives CASSPRQGFNGYTF. Combining the CDR3 with reference TRBV7-9 and TRBJ1-2 gives the whole variable domain DTGVSQNPRHKITKRGQNVTFRCDPISEHNRLYWYRQTLGQGPEFLTYFQNEAQLEKSRLLSDRFSAERPKGSFSTLEIQRTEQGDSAMYLCASSPRQGFNGYTFGSGTRLTVV.

This clonotype has only a few counts. CDR3 loop: CSARDSGTRAMNTEAFF. For the CDR3, the DNA is TGCAGTGCTAGAGATTCCGGGACACGGGCGATGAACACTGAAGCTTTCTTT. V usage is TRBV20-1 and J usage is TRBJ1-1, with a possible D match to TRBD1 (6 bases). This CDR3 comprises 17 residues. V was trimmed by 0 bases and J by 0 bases, leaving 17 bases between them. Germline V gene lookup returns CDR1 DFQATT and CDR2 SNEGSKA (reference sequence).

By share of the sample, this clonotype is medium-sized. The V call is TRBV9, the J call TRBJ1-2; a weak D match, TRBD1 (6 bases). The germline CDR1 and CDR2 sequences are SGDLS and YYNGEE. Trimming pared 0 bases from V and 1 base from J, leaving 13 bases between. The CDR3 is 16 residues long. The CDR3 protein is CASSVAGGRLNYGYTF. For the CDR3, the DNA is TGTGCCAGCAGCGTAGCCGGGGGCAGACTTAACTATGGCTACACCTTC.

This clonotype came up a few times. The rearrangement links TRBV18 to TRBJ2-7; a possible D gene is TRBD2 (6 bases). The CDR3 totals 16 residues. Germline CDR1 KGHSH, CDR2 LQKENI. The V and J ends lost 6 bases and 1 base respectively, with 19 bases between them. The CDR3 DNA reads as TGTGCCAGCTCTCCTTCCACAGCGGGTGGGTCCTACGAGCAGTACTTC. Translation: CASSPSTAGGSYEQYF.

In its sample, this clonotype was seen many times. The chain combines TRBV4-2 with TRBJ1-1; D is ambiguous. Germline CDR1 and CDR2: LGHNA and YNFKEQ. This CDR3 spans 14 amino acids. V shed 1 base and J shed 0 bases, with 6 bases lying between them. As DNA, the CDR3 is TGTGCCAGCAGCCAAGGCCGTCTGAACACTGAAGCTTTCTTT. Its protein is CASSQGRLNTEAFF.

The table lists this clonotype with many counts. The chain employs TRBV5-6 and TRBJ1-2; D gene uncertain. Trimming took off 0 bases at V and 2 bases at J, with 14 bases between the two ends. Looked up from germline, CDR1 is SGHDT and CDR2 is YYEEEE. The CDR3 extends over 16 amino acids. CDR3 DNA: TGTGCCAGCAGCTTGGCCATAGGAACCTCGAACTATGGCTACACCTTC. Encoded protein: CASSLAIGTSNYGYTF. Combining the CDR3 with reference TRBV5-6 and TRBJ1-2 gives the whole variable domain DAGVTQSPTHLIKTRGQQVTLRCSPKSGHDTVSWYQQALGQGPQFIFQYYEEEERQRGNFPDRFSGHQFPNYSSELNVNALLLGDSALYLCASSLAIGTSNYGYTFGSGTRLTVV.

This clonotype was detected only a few times. This may come from a read error, since a much larger clone is one base off. The V gene is TRBV9, the J gene TRBJ1-1, with D uncertain. Trimming left V 0 bases short and J 6 bases short, with 15 bases between. From germline, CDR1 is SGDLS and CDR2 YYNGEE. This CDR3 is built from 15 residues. The DNA of the CDR3 is TGTGCCAGCAGCGTAGTGGGTACAGCAGGAGCTGAAGCTTTCTTT. Amino acid sequence: CASSVVGTAGAEAFF.

This clonotype was detected many times. Here the CDR3 DNA reads TGCAGTGCTAGAGAGTCTCGCAGGTTTGGGAATGAGCAGTTCTTC. It specifies CSARESRRFGNEQFF. The chain couples TRBV20-1 to TRBJ2-1; D gene unclear. The CDR3 is 15 residues long. Germline CDR1 and CDR2: DFQATT and SNEGSKA (reference sequence). V lost 0 bases and J 7 bases, leaving 16 bases between the germline ends.

This clonotype has a count of ten or more. The rearrangement uses TRBV7-9 and TRBJ2-7; D not resolved. Between the trimmed V and J ends, which lost 1 base and 2 bases, there was a span of 15 bases. Germline V lookup: CDR1 SEHNR, CDR2 FQNEAQ (reference sequence). This CDR3 has 16 residues. The CDR3 DNA reads as TGTGCCAGCAGCTTAGTCCTCGCTATAGAGACCTACGAGCAGTACTTC. Protein: CASSLVLAIETYEQYF.